Following are 14 T cell receptor beta chains from one sample sequenced in a study of shared clonotypes between healthy human individuals. Sequencing used immunoSEQ multiplex PCR; TCRdb keeps in-frame clones, though not all of them. Of around 500,000 clones listed, 70% to 80% are singletons. Sequencing was carried out using PBMCs. These receptors were taken from a woman aged 40-49 years in good health. Some clones in this sample may be carry-over from other donors' samples.

The CDR3 sequence: CASSSGSTGWETQYF. CDR3 nucleotide sequence: TGCGCCAGCAGCTCTGGGTCGACAGGATGGGAGACCCAGTACTTC. This chain uses TRBV5-1 with TRBJ2-5; the D gene is possibly TRBD1 (6 bases). Germline V gene data show CDR1 as SGHRS and CDR2 as YFSETQ. The V end lost 3 bases, the J end lost 5 bases, and 17 bases lay between the germline ends. The CDR3 is 15 amino acids.

This clone was observed a single time. The rearrangement links TRBV19 to TRBJ1-5, with 8 bases that match TRBD1. V lost 7 bases, J lost 0 bases, and 14 bases stayed unmatched. Germline CDR1 LNHDA, CDR2 SQIVND (reference sequence). The CDR3 spans 18 residues. Here the CDR3 reads CASNHSDRDRFSNQPQHF. In DNA form, the CDR3 reads TGTGCCAGTAACCACTCCGACCGGGACAGGTTTAGCAATCAGCCCCAGCATTTT.

V is TRBV2 and J is TRBJ2-3, with 7 bases identical to TRBD1. V lost 5 bases, J lost 1 base, and 3 bases stayed unmatched. The germline V gene has CDR1 SNHLY and CDR2 FYNNEI. CDR3 size: 14 residues. The CDR3 reads CASSTDRGTDTQYF. The CDR3 nucleotides are TGTGCCAGCAGTACCGACAGGGGCACAGATACGCAGTATTTT.

As DNA, the CDR3 is TGTGCCAGCAGTTTAACCTTCTCCTACGAGCAGTACTTC. Encoded protein: CASSLTFSYEQYF. The chain employs TRBV28 and TRBJ2-7; D remains ambiguous. V gave up 2 bases and J gave up 0 bases, with 5 bases separating them. The CDR3 sequence is 13 residues long. CDR1 and CDR2 from the germline V gene are MDHEN and SYDVKM.

In its sample, this clone was seen once. This chain links TRBV27 with TRBJ2-3, with 8 bases matching TRBD1. J gave up 1 base and V 7 bases, and 7 bases lay outside the gene matches. In germline, CDR1 is MNHEY, CDR2 SMNVEV (reference sequence). The CDR3 is 15 amino acids. CDR3 nucleotide sequence: TGTGCCAGCACCCAGGGGGCACTTCGCACAGATACGCAGTATTTT. Translation gives CASTQGALRTDTQYF.

CDR3 coding DNA: TGTGCCAGCAGTCAGGGGGGAGGGACCCAGTACTTC. Encoded protein: CASSQGGGTQYF. The chain is built from TRBV27 and TRBJ2-5, with D perhaps matching TRBD1 (7 bases). V was trimmed by 5 bases and J by 7 bases, leaving 11 bases between them. The germline V gene has CDR1 MNHEY and CDR2 SMNVEV (reference sequence). The CDR3 has 12 residues.

V gene TRBV2 combines with J gene TRBJ1-5; D unclear. This CDR3 comprises 13 residues. V lost 7 bases and J 6 bases, leaving 13 bases between the germline ends. Looked up from germline, CDR1 is SNHLY and CDR2 is FYNNEI. CDR3 nucleotides: TGTGCCAGCATGCCGGGAGAGATTCAGCCCCAGCATTTT. It yields the protein CASMPGEIQPQHF.

The rearrangement uses TRBV19 and TRBJ1-3, with a tentative D call TRBD1 (5 bases). V lost 6 bases, J lost 0 bases, and 9 bases lay in between. The germline V gene has CDR1 LNHDA and CDR2 SQIVND (reference sequence). The length of the CDR3 is 14 residues. The CDR3, as DNA: TGTGCCAGTAGGAGACAGAGCTCTGGAAACACCATATATTTT. Amino acids: CASRRQSSGNTIYF.

The sample holds a few counts of this clone. The chain couples TRBV4-1 to TRBJ2-7, with D possibly being TRBD1 (5 bases). Germline V CDR1 and CDR2: MGHRA, YSYEKL. Trimming cost V 0 bases and J 5 bases, with 14 bases left between them. The length of the CDR3 is 15 residues. The CDR3 here is CASSQDLQDYNEQYF. The CDR3, as DNA: TGCGCCAGCAGCCAAGATCTACAGGATTACAACGAGCAGTACTTC.

This rearrangement joins TRBV19 to TRBJ2-2; no firm D call. This CDR3 is built from 15 residues. Germline V gene lookup returns CDR1 LNHDA and CDR2 SQIVND (reference sequence). V was cut by 2 bases and J by 4 bases, with 11 bases left in between. As DNA, the CDR3 is TGTGCCAGTAGTATATTGGGCCTTACCACCGGGGAGCTGTTTTTT. It is translated as CASSILGLTTGELFF.

The chain's CDR3 is CASSPTDRGYEKLFF. The CDR3 DNA follows: TGTGCCAGCAGTCCCACTGACAGGGGGTACGAAAAACTGTTTTTT. The V and J genes are TRBV6-6 and TRBJ1-4, with TRBD1 matching 9 bases. This CDR3 spans 15 amino acids. The germline V gene encodes CDR1 MNHNY and CDR2 SVGAGI (reference sequence). J gave up 8 bases and V 5 bases, and 9 bases lay outside the gene matches.

V usage is TRBV5-4 and J usage is TRBJ2-7, with D perhaps TRBD2 (6 bases). The V gene lost 3 bases and the J gene lost 7 bases, with 29 bases spanning the gap. The CDR3 has 18 residues. CDR1 is SGHNT, CDR2 YYREEE, per germline (reference sequence). CDR3 nucleotide sequence: TGTGCCAGCAGCTCCCCGTTTAGCGGCGGGCGGGAATCACAAGAGCAGTACTTC. Its translation is CASSSPFSGGRESQEQYF.

This clone was observed once. This chain joins TRBV7-2 and TRBJ1-5; D remains ambiguous. Germline loops: CDR1 SGHTA, CDR2 FQGNSA. CDR3 length equals 15 residues. Between the trimmed V and J ends, which lost 5 bases and 7 bases, there was a span of 18 bases. This chain's CDR3 is CASSLRRSPEQPQHF. The CDR3 coding sequence is TGTGCCAGCAGCCTTAGGAGGTCCCCGGAACAGCCCCAGCATTTT.

In its sample, this clone was seen a few times. V gene TRBV7-2 combines with J gene TRBJ2-1, with D perhaps TRBD1 or TRBD2 (5 bases each). CDR1 is SGHTA and CDR2 is FQGNSA in the germline V gene. The CDR3 loop spans 16 amino acids. Trimming left V 3 bases short and J 0 bases short, with 12 bases between. The DNA for the CDR3 is TGTGCCAGCAGCTTGATCGGGACGAACTCCTACAATGAGCAGTTCTTC. The encoded protein is CASSLIGTNSYNEQFF.